The 18 T cell receptor beta chains presented below share a single source sample, sequenced in a study of CD8+ T cells in alopecia areata. Isolated RNA was reverse transcribed into cDNA used as the sequencing template. Data came from immunoSEQ multiplex PCR; TCRdb stores just in-frame clones and leaves some out. The sample yields tens of thousands of clones, over 65% seen once. Sequencing was done on a sample of NKG2D-low CD8+ T cells sorted from blood. Every receptor here comes from a human donor with alopecia areata.

The rearrangement joins TRBV7-9 to TRBJ1-1, with 10 bases matching TRBD1. Germline trimming cut 8 bases from V and 1 base from J; bases unmatched to any gene: 7. Germline V gene lookup returns CDR1 SEHNR and CDR2 FQNEAQ (reference sequence). This CDR3 is 15 amino acids long. The CDR3 DNA reads TGTGCCAGCCGTGGACAGGGGGGTGAGAACACTGAAGCTTTCTTT. It is translated as CASRGQGGENTEAFF.

This clone was found once. This chain links TRBV27 with TRBJ2-7, with TRBD1 matching over 7 bases. The V gene's germline CDR1 is MNHEY and CDR2 SMNVEV (reference sequence). V lost 6 bases and J lost 1; bases outside the gene matches: 3. The CDR3 is made up of 13 amino acids. The CDR3 DNA is TGTGCCAGCAGCCCGACAGGGTCCTACGAGCAGTACTTC. Amino acid sequence: CASSPTGSYEQYF.

The chain employs TRBV5-1 and TRBJ1-2, with 8 bases that match TRBD1. Trimming cost V 7 bases and J 2 bases; bases outside gene matches: 10. The CDR3 is made up of 15 amino acids. The germline gives CDR1 SGHRS, CDR2 YFSETQ. The CDR3 DNA is TGCGCCAGCTCACTCGACAGGGGAAAAAACTATGGCTACACCTTC. Translated: CASSLDRGKNYGYTF.

CDR3 residues: CATSRGEFSGRANEQFF. The CDR3 DNA follows: TGTGCCACCAGCAGAGGGGAATTTAGCGGGAGGGCAAATGAGCAGTTCTTC. J is TRBJ2-1 and V is TRBV15; 11 positions agree with TRBD2. Germline V gives CDR1 LNHNV, CDR2 YYDKDF (reference sequence). V lost 1 base and J lost 7; bases outside the gene matches: 9. The CDR3 is 17 residues long.

J is TRBJ2-4 and V is TRBV2; D ambiguous. Trimming took 4 bases from V and 0 from J, leaving 7 bases between them. Germline V gene data show CDR1 as SNHLY and CDR2 as FYNNEI. This CDR3 is 14 amino acids long. The CDR3 sequence is CASSVWGAKNIQYF. The CDR3 DNA reads as TGTGCCAGCAGTGTCTGGGGAGCCAAAAACATTCAGTACTTC.

This chain joins TRBV2 and TRBJ1-1; 9 positions match TRBD1. The CDR3 has 14 residues. Germline V gene lookup returns CDR1 SNHLY and CDR2 FYNNEI. V shed 6 bases and J 5 bases; nucleotides not matched to a gene: 7. CDR3 amino acids: CASRMGQGGTEAFF. In DNA form, the CDR3 reads TGTGCCAGCAGGATGGGACAGGGTGGGACTGAAGCTTTCTTT. The whole variable domain, filled in from reference TRBV2 and TRBJ1-1, reads EPEVTQTPSHQVTQMGQEVILRCVPISNHLYFYWYRQILGQKVEFLVSFYNNEISEKSEIFDDQFSVERPDGSNFTLKIRSTKLEDSAMYFCASRMGQGGTEAFFGQGTRLTVV.

Worth noting for this clone: One end of the junction fails to match germline, which may point to a read error. The V gene is TRBV29-1, the J gene TRBJ2-1, with TRBD1 matching over 7 bases. Germline V lookup: CDR1 SQVTM, CDR2 ANQGSEA. The CDR3 has 13 residues. CDR3 amino acids: CSVAGTVNNKQFF. As DNA, the CDR3 is TGCAGCGTAGCCGGGACAGTCAACAATAAGCAGTTCTTC.

This clone was detected once. V usage is TRBV5-1 and J usage is TRBJ1-1, with D hard to call. Trimming cost V 6 bases and J 0 bases, with 21 bases left between them. The germline V gene has CDR1 SGHRS and CDR2 YFSETQ. The CDR3 is 17 residues long. The CDR3 here is CASTPGLGGVMNTEAFF. The CDR3, as DNA: TGCGCCAGCACCCCGGGTCTCGGAGGTGTGATGAACACTGAAGCTTTCTTT. The full variable domain, with the rest looked up from reference TRBV5-1 and TRBJ1-1, is KAGVTQTPRYLIKTRGQQVTLSCSPISGHRSVSWYQQTPGQGLQFLFEYFSETQRNKGNFPGRFSGRQFSNSRSEMNVSTLELGDSALYLCASTPGLGGVMNTEAFFGQGTRLTVV.

CDR3 residues: CASSVGRDYEQYF. In nucleotides, the CDR3 is TGTGCCAGCAGCGTCGGGCGAGACTACGAGCAGTACTTC. The chain joins TRBV9 to TRBJ2-7; D is ambiguous. CDR3 length equals 13 residues. Germline V CDR1 and CDR2: SGDLS, YYNGEE. V was clipped by 2 bases and J by 3 bases, with 9 bases between them.

As for this clone: The junction shows a germline mismatch at one end, possibly a read error. The J gene is TRBJ2-7, the V gene TRBV2; TRBD2 matches at 12 bases. This CDR3 is 12 amino acids long. Germline assignment: CDR1 SNHLY and CDR2 FYNNEI. Here the CDR3 DNA reads TGTGCCAGCATTCCCGGACTAGCGGGACCCCTCTTC. This sequence encodes CASIPGLAGPLF.

The chain combines TRBV29-1 with TRBJ2-3; D not certain. The CDR3 covers 13 residues. V shed 6 bases and J shed 5 bases, with 15 bases lying between them. Germline-derived CDR1 and CDR2 are SQVTM and ANQGSEA. The CDR3 DNA is TGCAGCGTCCCCCGCCGAGCCGGAGATACGCAGTATTTT. This translates into CSVPRRAGDTQYF.

V is TRBV28 and J is TRBJ2-5; TRBD2 matches at 12 bases. With 6 bases clipped from V and 1 base from J, the junction kept 6 bases outside the gene matches. In germline, CDR1 is MDHEN, CDR2 SYDVKM. This CDR3 spans 16 amino acids. CDR3 nucleotide sequence: TGTGCCAGCAGAGGACTAGCGGGGATGGCCCAAGAGACCCAGTACTTC. Translation: CASRGLAGMAQETQYF.

This clone has a handful of counts. The chain links TRBV28 to TRBJ2-3; D possibly corresponds to TRBD2 (6 bases). The CDR3 has 16 residues. Trimming removed 4 bases at V and 3 bases at J, with 17 bases between. In germline, CDR1 is MDHEN, CDR2 SYDVKM. Written as DNA, the CDR3 is TGTGCCAGCAGTTCTCCCCTTGGAGGGGATACAGATACGCAGTATTTT. Translated, it gives CASSSPLGGDTDTQYF.

The DNA for the CDR3 is TGTGCCAGCAGTGCTGGGGACGAGAAGACCCAGTACTTC. Protein product: CASSAGDEKTQYF. The rearrangement uses TRBV6-4 and TRBJ2-5; D tentatively fits TRBD1 or TRBD2 (5 bases each). V was shortened by 4 bases and J by 6 bases, with 12 bases between the two germline ends. CDR3 length: 13 residues. Germline lookup yields CDR1 MRHNA and CDR2 SNTAGT.

V usage is TRBV7-9 and J usage is TRBJ2-5; tentatively, D is TRBD2 (5 bases). Trimming cost V 5 bases and J 2 bases, with 6 bases left between them. The V gene's germline CDR1 is SEHNR and CDR2 FQNEAQ (reference sequence). The CDR3 is made up of 12 amino acids. CDR3 residues: CASSRGQETQYF. CDR3 in DNA: TGTGCCAGCAGCCGGGGACAAGAGACCCAGTACTTC.

The J gene is TRBJ1-2, the V gene TRBV5-4; TRBD1 matches at 7 bases. The V gene's germline CDR1 is SGHNT and CDR2 YYREEE (reference sequence). J gave up 8 bases and V 4 bases, and 8 bases lay outside the gene matches. CDR3 length: 13 amino acids. In DNA, the CDR3 is TGTGCCAGCAGCCTTACAGGGGCTTTAGGCTACACCTTC. It codes for CASSLTGALGYTF.

The chain recombines TRBV30 with TRBJ1-5; D perhaps matches TRBD1 (5 bases). V was trimmed by 2 bases and J by 0 bases, leaving 17 bases between them. This CDR3 region has 17 residues. The germline gives CDR1 GTSNPN, CDR2 SVGIG (reference sequence). The CDR3 sequence is CAWSLHRQSYSNQPQHF. The DNA of the CDR3 is TGTGCCTGGAGTCTTCACCGACAGTCTTATAGCAATCAGCCCCAGCATTTT.

The chain has TRBV23-1 and TRBJ2-1, with 12 bases that match TRBD1. TRBV23-1 is an open reading frame whose function is uncertain. The CDR3 runs to 16 residues. V dropped 4 bases and J dropped 7; count of bases not matched to a gene: 8. DNA for the CDR3: TGCGCCAGCAGTCGTTTTTGGGACAGGGGGCTAAATGAGCAGTTCTTC. Encoded protein: CASSRFWDRGLNEQFF.